This TCR beta chain was identified in a study of sequential checkpoint blockade in melanoma. Treatment given: randomized to nivolumab then ipilimumab (arm A) or the reverse (arm B). Generated by immunoSEQ multiplex PCR, the TCRdb table keeps only in-frame clones and is missing some. Of over 4,000 clones listed, around a third are singletons. This CDR3 is 15 amino acids long. Germline V gene data show CDR1 as LNHDA and CDR2 as SQIVND (reference sequence). V was clipped by 0 bases and J by 2 bases, with 5 bases between them. The genes are TRBV19 and TRBJ2-6; no firm D call. The material was tumor tissue (inferred from file names), obtained from a patient given nivolumab and ipilimumab in sequence. The clonotype was recovered from a human donor with melanoma. The CDR3 region is CASSIEGTGANVLTF. CDR3 coding DNA: TGTGCCAGTAGTATAGAGGGTACTGGGGCCAACGTCCTGACTTTC.